The source of this T cell receptor (beta chain) is a study of Graves' ophthalmopathy and Graves' hyperthyroidism. Background on the study: Hyperthyroidism was considered stable when no ophthalmopathy appeared within 18 months of follow-up.

General study points: The model predicted ophthalmopathy progression with 60% to 71% sensitivity and around 72% specificity. A model built from 13 signatures distinguished ophthalmopathy from stable hyperthyroidism with approximately 89% sensitivity and less than 83% specificity.

Aged 18 to 65, hyperthyroidism patients had new diagnoses of under 2 months' duration. Germline CDR1 and CDR2: SGHKS and YYEKEE (reference sequence). Between the trimmed V and J ends, which lost 4 bases and 6 bases, there was a span of 11 bases. This CDR3 comprises 12 residues. Amplification of the TCR beta CDR3 regions used RNA transcripts (as template). First-round RT-PCR used HTBI primers; second-round multiplex PCR followed. One entry per CDR3 protein results from TCRdb running MiXCR on the multiplex PCR reads. Of around 1.1 million distinct CDR3 sequences listed, less than 45% are singletons. This clonotype was seen at least ten times. The antigen remains unidentified.

The genes are TRBV5-5 and TRBJ2-7; D perhaps matches TRBD2 (6 bases). This sequence originates from an adult man with Graves' hyperthyroidism. The sample was peripheral blood or thyroid tissue (not recorded which). CDR3 region: CASSLLEGEQYF. Written as DNA, the CDR3 is TGTGCCAGCAGCCTATTGGAGGGCGAGCAGTACTTC.